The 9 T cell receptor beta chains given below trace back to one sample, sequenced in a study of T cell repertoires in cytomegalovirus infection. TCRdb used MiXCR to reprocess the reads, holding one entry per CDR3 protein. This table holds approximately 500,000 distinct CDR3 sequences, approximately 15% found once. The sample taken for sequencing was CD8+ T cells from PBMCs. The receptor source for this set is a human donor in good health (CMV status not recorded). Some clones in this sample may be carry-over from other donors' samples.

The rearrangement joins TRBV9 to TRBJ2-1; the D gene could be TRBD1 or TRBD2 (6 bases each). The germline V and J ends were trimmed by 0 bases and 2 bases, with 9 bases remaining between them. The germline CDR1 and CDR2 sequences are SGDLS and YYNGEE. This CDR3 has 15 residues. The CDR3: CASSVVGGPYNEQFF. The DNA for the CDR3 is TGTGCCAGCAGCGTAGTAGGGGGGCCCTACAATGAGCAGTTCTTC.

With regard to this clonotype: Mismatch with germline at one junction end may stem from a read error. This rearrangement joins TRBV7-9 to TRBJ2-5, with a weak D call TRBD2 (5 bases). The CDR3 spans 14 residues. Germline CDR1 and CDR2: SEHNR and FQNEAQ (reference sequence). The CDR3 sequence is CASSPRAAQESQYF. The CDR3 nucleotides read TGTGCCAGCAGCCCTAGAGCGGCCCAAGAGTCCCAGTACTTC. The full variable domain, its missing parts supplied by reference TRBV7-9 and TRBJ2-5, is DTGVSQNPRHKITKRGQNVTFRCDPISEHNRLYWYRQTLGQGPEFLTYFQNEAQLEKSRLLSDRFSAERPKGSFSTLEIQRTEQGDSAMYLCASSPRAAQESQYFGPGTRLLVL.

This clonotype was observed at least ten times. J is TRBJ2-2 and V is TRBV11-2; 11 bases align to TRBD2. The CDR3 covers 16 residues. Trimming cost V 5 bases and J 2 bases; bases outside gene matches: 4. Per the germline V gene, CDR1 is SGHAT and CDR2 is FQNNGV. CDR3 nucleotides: TGTGCCAGCAGCACTACTAGCGGGGGAAACACCGGGGAGCTGTTTTTT. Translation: CASSTTSGGNTGELFF.

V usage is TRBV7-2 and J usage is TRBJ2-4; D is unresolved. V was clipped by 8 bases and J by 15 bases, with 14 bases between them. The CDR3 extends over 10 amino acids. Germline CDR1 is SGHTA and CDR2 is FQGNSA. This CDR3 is CASGGNITYF. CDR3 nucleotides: TGTGCCAGCGGTGGAAACATTACGTACTTC.

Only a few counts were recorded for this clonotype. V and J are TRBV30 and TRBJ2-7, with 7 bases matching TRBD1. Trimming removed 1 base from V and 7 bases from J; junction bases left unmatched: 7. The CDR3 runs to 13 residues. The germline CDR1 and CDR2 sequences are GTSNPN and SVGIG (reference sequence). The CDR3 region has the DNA TGTGCCTGGAGTGCGGTAGGGGGCAAAGAGCAGTACTTC. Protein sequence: CAWSAVGGKEQYF.

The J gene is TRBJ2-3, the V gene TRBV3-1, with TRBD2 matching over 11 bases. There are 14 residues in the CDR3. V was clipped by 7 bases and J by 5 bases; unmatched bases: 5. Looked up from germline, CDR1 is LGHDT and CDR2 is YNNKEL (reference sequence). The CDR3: CASTGLAGGDTQYF. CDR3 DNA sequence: TGTGCCAGCACGGGGCTAGCGGGAGGAGATACGCAGTATTTT.

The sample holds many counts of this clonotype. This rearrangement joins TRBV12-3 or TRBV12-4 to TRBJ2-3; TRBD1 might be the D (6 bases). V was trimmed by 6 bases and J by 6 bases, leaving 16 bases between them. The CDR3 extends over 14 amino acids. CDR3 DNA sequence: TGTGCCAGCAGGAGGGACATCGGGACGGATACGCAGTATTTT. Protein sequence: CASRRDIGTDTQYF.

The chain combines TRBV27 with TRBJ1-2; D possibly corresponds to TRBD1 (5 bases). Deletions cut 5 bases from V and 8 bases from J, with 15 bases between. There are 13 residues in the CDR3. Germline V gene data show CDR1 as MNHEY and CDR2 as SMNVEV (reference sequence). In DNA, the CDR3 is TGTGCCAGCAGTGGACGGGGACTCGGCGGCTACACCTTC. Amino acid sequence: CASSGRGLGGYTF.

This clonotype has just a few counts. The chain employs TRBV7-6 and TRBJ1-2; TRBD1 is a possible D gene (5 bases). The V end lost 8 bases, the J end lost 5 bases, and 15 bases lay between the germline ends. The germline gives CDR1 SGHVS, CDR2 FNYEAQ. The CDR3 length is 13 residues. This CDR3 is CASGGGLGYGYTF. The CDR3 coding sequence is TGTGCCAGCGGGGGTGGATTGGGGTATGGCTACACCTTC.